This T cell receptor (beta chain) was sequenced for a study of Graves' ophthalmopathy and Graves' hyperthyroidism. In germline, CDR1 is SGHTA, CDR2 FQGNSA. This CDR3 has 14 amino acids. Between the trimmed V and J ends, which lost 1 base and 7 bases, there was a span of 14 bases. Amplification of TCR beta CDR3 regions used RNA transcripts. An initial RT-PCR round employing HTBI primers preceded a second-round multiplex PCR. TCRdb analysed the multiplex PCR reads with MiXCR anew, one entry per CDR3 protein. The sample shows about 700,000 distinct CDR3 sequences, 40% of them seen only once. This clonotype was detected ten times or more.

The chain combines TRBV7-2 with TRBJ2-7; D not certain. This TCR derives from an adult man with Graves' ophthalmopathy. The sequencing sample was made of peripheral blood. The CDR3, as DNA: TGTGCCAGCAGCTTAGTGGTCGGCCCCGGGGAGCAGTACTTC. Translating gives CASSLVVGPGEQYF.